Described below is a single T cell receptor (beta chain) sequence and its context. The source of the sample is a study of blood T cells in healthy people across ages. Study at large: Capture by template switching was about one barcoded beta molecule per two T cells.

Isolation recovered at least 6 million PBMCs from every sample. The use of a sample-barcoded 5' primer and a J-beta primer mix characterized a second PCR of roughly 7 to 12 cycles. Each cDNA was tagged by a template-switch adaptor containing 12 random nucleotides. TCRdb itself ran the 5' RACE reads through MiXCR, one entry per CDR3 protein. The table has hundreds of thousands of distinct CDR3 sequences, 35% to 40% seen once. This CDR3 spans 13 amino acids. CDR1 is GTSNPN, CDR2 SVGIG, per germline (reference sequence). Trimming removed 2 bases at V and 9 bases at J, with 14 bases between. The sequencing input was blood. The chain is built from TRBV30 and TRBJ2-1; no reliable D call. The source is a young man in good health. CDR3 sequence: CAWSRTRSGEQFF. CDR3 nucleotides: TGTGCCTGGAGTCGTACAAGGAGTGGTGAGCAGTTCTTC.